Below, 27 T cell receptor beta chains from the same sample are listed, as sequenced in a study of blood T cell repertoires in COVID-19. Sequencing used immunoSEQ multiplex PCR; TCRdb keeps in-frame clones, though not all of them. The profile covers more than 200,000 clones, with 65% to 90% appearing a single time and 4% to 4.5% taken by the ten largest. Material for sequencing was peripheral blood. The receptors come from a man between 50 and 59 years old with acute or convalescent COVID-19.

The CDR3 nucleotides are TGTGCCAGCAGTTACGCTAGCGGGGCCCAAGAGACCCAGTACTTC. It translates to CASSYASGAQETQYF. The rearrangement joins TRBV6-2 or TRBV6-3 to TRBJ2-5, with 9 bases that match TRBD2. The CDR3 sequence is 15 residues long. V was clipped by 2 bases and J by 1 base; unmatched bases: 2. CDR1 and CDR2 (germline): MNHEY, SVGEGT.

V usage is TRBV5-1 and J usage is TRBJ2-1; 8 bases are a match to TRBD1. The CDR3 has 15 residues. Trimming cost V 7 bases and J 4 bases; bases outside gene matches: 10. The germline gives CDR1 SGHRS, CDR2 YFSETQ. The CDR3 sequence: CASLPGQGLYNEQFF. The CDR3 nucleotides are TGCGCCAGCCTTCCAGGACAGGGTCTATACAATGAGCAGTTCTTC.

V is TRBV29-1 and J is TRBJ1-2; perhaps TRBD1 as D (6 bases). The V gene's germline CDR1 is SQVTM and CDR2 ANQGSEA. Trimming removed 5 bases at V and 2 bases at J, with 9 bases between. The CDR3 covers 12 residues. CDR3 residues: CSVQTGNYGYTF. The CDR3 nucleotides read TGCAGCGTTCAAACAGGGAACTATGGCTACACCTTC.

This chain connects TRBV6-5 to TRBJ1-5, with TRBD1 as a possible D gene (6 bases). CDR1 MNHEY and CDR2 SVGAGI come from the germline V gene. Between the trimmed V and J ends, which lost 6 bases and 7 bases, there was a span of 19 bases. CDR3 size: 15 residues. CDR3 in DNA: TGTGCCAGCAGGGGCTTCGGGGGGCTGCAGCAGCCCCAGCATTTT. This codes for CASRGFGGLQQPQHF.

This clone was observed once. The V call is TRBV5-1, the J call TRBJ2-3, with a weak D call TRBD2 (8 bases). CDR1 SGHRS and CDR2 YFSETQ come from the germline V gene. The CDR3 spans 17 residues. Trimming took off 4 bases at V and 4 bases at J, with 22 bases between the two ends. Here the CDR3 reads CASSQGLAGGYSDTQYF. CDR3 nucleotides: TGCGCCAGCAGCCAAGGACTAGCAGGGGGGTACTCAGATACGCAGTATTTT.

The V call is TRBV9, the J call TRBJ1-2, with a possible D match to TRBD1 (6 bases). Germline V gene lookup returns CDR1 SGDLS and CDR2 YYNGEE. Trimming took off 3 bases at V and 4 bases at J, with 10 bases between the two ends. This CDR3 is 13 amino acids long. This CDR3 reads CASSAGQLYGYTF. CDR3 bases: TGTGCCAGCAGCGCCGGACAGCTCTATGGCTACACCTTC.

DNA for the CDR3: TGTGCCATCACTAACCAGGGAAATGGAAACACCATATATTTT. This codes for CAITNQGNGNTIYF. This sequence joins TRBV10-3 and TRBJ1-3, with D tentatively TRBD1 (5 bases). CDR3 length equals 14 residues. V dropped 7 bases and J dropped 3 bases, with 13 bases sitting between them. Per germline, CDR1 ENHRY and CDR2 SYGVKD.

The count of this clone is one. The chain combines TRBV5-1 with TRBJ2-2; D unresolved. The germline V gene encodes CDR1 SGHRS and CDR2 YFSETQ. Trimming took off 4 bases at V and 1 base at J, with 5 bases between the two ends. This CDR3 has 13 amino acids. CDR3 in DNA: TGCGCCAGCAGCCTAAGGAACACCGGGGAGCTGTTTTTT. It specifies CASSLRNTGELFF.

This clone is categorized as medium-sized. The rearrangement uses TRBV5-6 and TRBJ2-1, with a possible D match to TRBD2 (5 bases). The CDR3 totals 12 residues. V was trimmed by 4 bases and J by 13 bases, leaving 15 bases between them. Germline V gene data show CDR1 as SGHDT and CDR2 as YYEEEE. Here the CDR3 reads CASSLGLKSQFF. The CDR3 nucleotides are TGTGCCAGCAGCCTTGGACTGAAGAGTCAGTTCTTC.

The J gene is TRBJ1-1, the V gene TRBV6-4; 9 bases align to TRBD1. This CDR3 has 17 amino acids. Germline loops: CDR1 MRHNA, CDR2 SNTAGT. V shed 4 bases and J 0 bases; nucleotides not matched to a gene: 9. CDR3 region: CASSAEWTGALNTEAFF. CDR3 sequence (DNA): TGTGCCAGCAGTGCTGAGTGGACAGGGGCCCTGAACACTGAAGCTTTCTTT.

This sequence joins TRBV7-3 and TRBJ1-5, with D possibly TRBD1 on 5 matching bases. CDR3 size: 13 residues. Trimming removed 2 bases at V and 6 bases at J, with 8 bases between. Germline loops: CDR1 SGHTA, CDR2 FQGTGA. Here the CDR3 DNA reads TGTGCCAGCAGCTTATATCAGGGTCAGCCCCAGCATTTT. Its protein is CASSLYQGQPQHF.

The rearrangement links TRBV7-9 to TRBJ2-7, with TRBD1 identical over 7 bases. This CDR3 contains 15 residues. Trimming took 6 bases from V and 2 from J; bases not matched to a gene: 10. The germline gives CDR1 SEHNR, CDR2 FQNEAQ (reference sequence). CDR3 protein: CASSFPGQLPYEQYF. As DNA, the CDR3 is TGTGCCAGCAGTTTTCCGGGACAGCTTCCCTACGAGCAGTACTTC.

The chain uses TRBV28 and TRBJ2-3, with D perhaps matching TRBD2 (7 bases). The V and J ends lost 5 bases and 3 bases respectively, with 18 bases between them. The CDR3 is 16 amino acids. Germline lookup yields CDR1 MDHEN and CDR2 SYDVKM. CDR3 in amino acids: CASSPGGLRGTDTQYF. In DNA form, the CDR3 reads TGTGCCAGCAGTCCCGGGGGGCTCCGTGGGACAGATACGCAGTATTTT.

The chain joins TRBV11-2 to TRBJ1-2; D gene uncertain. CDR3 length: 12 residues. Between the trimmed V and J ends, which lost 2 bases and 5 bases, there was a span of 6 bases. Per the germline V gene, CDR1 is SGHAT and CDR2 is FQNNGV. In DNA, the CDR3 is TGTGCCAGCAGCTTATATCAGTATGGCTACACCTTC. Its translation: CASSLYQYGYTF.

The chain employs TRBV30 and TRBJ2-7; TRBD2 agrees at 9 bases. This CDR3 contains 13 residues. The ends lost 2 bases at V and 7 bases at J; junction bases unmatched: 6. Per the germline V gene, CDR1 is GTSNPN and CDR2 is SVGIG (reference sequence). CDR3: CAWSTLAGREQYF. CDR3 sequence (DNA): TGTGCCTGGAGTACGCTAGCGGGGAGAGAGCAGTACTTC.

This chain connects TRBV5-1 to TRBJ1-6; TRBD1 matches at 11 bases. There are 16 residues in the CDR3. In germline, CDR1 is SGHRS, CDR2 YFSETQ. With 1 base clipped from V and 9 bases from J, the junction kept 6 bases outside the gene matches. CDR3 amino acids: CASSLPGQGAGSPLHF. The CDR3 nucleotides read TGCGCCAGCAGCTTGCCCGGACAGGGGGCCGGTTCACCCCTCCACTTT.

The chain combines TRBV3-1 (or the pseudogene TRBV3-2) with TRBJ1-6, with D possibly matching TRBD1 (5 bases). With 4 bases removed from V and 5 bases from J, the gap between germline ends came to 15 bases. From germline, CDR1 is LGHDT and CDR2 YNNKEL (reference sequence). This CDR3 region has 16 residues. The CDR3 loop reads CASSLSIGANNSPLHF. The CDR3 DNA is TGTGCCAGCAGCCTCTCAATTGGGGCCAATAATTCACCCCTCCACTTT.

This chain connects TRBV19 to TRBJ1-1; 8 positions agree with TRBD1. This CDR3 is built from 15 residues. Germline V gene sequence: CDR1 LNHDA, CDR2 SQIVND (reference sequence). V shed 4 bases and J 1 base; nucleotides not matched to a gene: 5. The CDR3: CASSTRTGWNTEAFF. CDR3 nucleotide sequence: TGTGCCAGTAGTACCCGGACAGGGTGGAACACTGAAGCTTTCTTT.

The chain links TRBV12-5 to TRBJ2-1; D not resolved. CDR1 and CDR2 from the germline V gene are LGHNT and FRNRAP. This CDR3 contains 14 residues. Trimming stripped 10 bases from V and 7 bases from J, with 20 bases between. The CDR3 nucleotides are TGTGCTACCCTATTGGGCCCGTATGAGAATGAGCAGTTCTTC. The encoded protein is CATLLGPYENEQFF.

The chain employs TRBV5-1 and TRBJ2-1; TRBD2 matches at 10 bases. CDR1 and CDR2 from the germline V gene are SGHRS and YFSETQ. The CDR3 covers 16 residues. The V and J ends lost 2 bases and 4 bases, in that order; junction bases with no gene match: 6. For the CDR3, the DNA is TGCGCCAGCAGCTTACATCGGACTAGCGGTTACAATGAGCAGTTCTTC. This gives the protein CASSLHRTSGYNEQFF. Full variable domain (missing parts from reference TRBV5-1 and TRBJ2-1): KAGVTQTPRYLIKTRGQQVTLSCSPISGHRSVSWYQQTPGQGLQFLFEYFSETQRNKGNFPGRFSGRQFSNSRSEMNVSTLELGDSALYLCASSLHRTSGYNEQFFGPGTRLTVL.

The V and J genes are TRBV11-1 and TRBJ2-7; 8 bases fit TRBD1. Losses at the gene ends were 4 bases for V and 2 bases for J; bases not matched to a gene: 4. The germline gives CDR1 SGHAT, CDR2 FQDESV (reference sequence). This CDR3 spans 14 amino acids. The CDR3 is CASSSRTGTYEQYF. The DNA of the CDR3 is TGTGCCAGCAGCTCGAGGACAGGGACCTACGAGCAGTACTTC.

This chain links TRBV9 with TRBJ1-4; maybe TRBD1 (5 bases). Trimming shortened V by 4 bases and J by 2 bases, and 27 bases separated the two germline ends. The length of the CDR3 is 20 residues. Germline V gene lookup returns CDR1 SGDLS and CDR2 YYNGEE. The chain's CDR3 is CASSPRGQGPGRRTNEKLFF. CDR3 coding DNA: TGTGCCAGCAGCCCGCGAGGACAAGGGCCCGGGAGGCGGACTAATGAAAAACTGTTTTTT.

The CDR3 protein is CASSPQGAYLNGYTF. The CDR3 coding sequence is TGTGCCAGCAGCCCACAGGGAGCCTACCTAAATGGCTACACCTTC. The chain is built from TRBV5-4 and TRBJ1-2; D perhaps matches TRBD1 (6 bases). Trimming left V 4 bases short and J 6 bases short, with 19 bases between. The germline gives CDR1 SGHNT, CDR2 YYREEE (reference sequence). The CDR3 is 15 amino acids.

The rearrangement joins TRBV11-2 to TRBJ1-4; 7 nucleotides match TRBD1. V shed 6 bases and J 4 bases; nucleotides not matched to a gene: 8. The CDR3 is 15 residues long. CDR1 is SGHAT, CDR2 FQNNGV, per germline. CDR3 sequence: CASSYNRGINEKLFF. For the CDR3, the DNA is TGTGCCAGCAGTTACAACAGGGGTATTAATGAAAAACTGTTTTTT.

The V and J genes are TRBV5-1 and TRBJ2-2; maybe TRBD1 (5 bases). With 1 base removed from V and 0 bases from J, the gap between germline ends came to 16 bases. Germline lookup yields CDR1 SGHRS and CDR2 YFSETQ. This CDR3 is built from 18 residues. CDR3 in DNA: TGCGCCAGCAGCTTGCTCTCCAGACAGAGCGCGAACACCGGGGAGCTGTTTTTT. Protein product: CASSLLSRQSANTGELFF.

This chain joins TRBV13 and TRBJ1-2; no clear D gene. The V gene's germline CDR1 is PRHDT and CDR2 FYEKMQ (reference sequence). The CDR3 extends over 15 amino acids. Trimming cost V 4 bases and J 1 base, with 13 bases left between them. This CDR3 reads CASSSRRLINYGYTF. The CDR3, as DNA: TGTGCCAGCAGCTCGAGGAGGTTAATTAACTATGGCTACACCTTC.

J is TRBJ1-3 and V is TRBV5-1; 8 bases line up with TRBD1. Germline V lookup: CDR1 SGHRS, CDR2 YFSETQ. V was clipped by 4 bases and J by 5 bases; unmatched bases: 26. The CDR3 spans 21 residues. CDR3 loop: CASSLQPQSPRTDRGRNTIYF. The CDR3, as DNA: TGCGCCAGCAGCCTCCAACCCCAATCTCCCCGCACAGACAGGGGACGAAACACCATATATTTT.